The 23 T cell receptor beta chains reported below all come from one sample, sequenced in a study of blood T cell repertoires in COVID-19. TCRdb's copy holds only in-frame clones and misses some; the assay was immunoSEQ multiplex PCR. Here the sample spans approximately 300,000 clones, about nine tenths being singletons. The specimen sequenced was peripheral blood. The receptors stem from a woman in her forties or fifties who had recovered from COVID-19.

This clone was seen a handful of times. The chain has TRBV7-2 and TRBJ1-2; D perhaps matches TRBD1 (6 bases). Trimming removed 5 bases from V and 5 bases from J, with 15 bases in between. The CDR3 is 14 residues long. Germline CDR1 SGHTA, CDR2 FQGNSA. In DNA, the CDR3 is TGTGCCAGCAGCGGAACAGGACAGATATATGGCTACACCTTC. Its translation: CASSGTGQIYGYTF. The full variable domain, with the rest looked up from reference TRBV7-2 and TRBJ1-2, is GAGVSQSPSNKVTEKGKDVELRCDPISGHTALYWYRQSLGQGLEFLIYFQGNSAPDKSGLPSDRFSAERTGGSVSTLTIQRTQQEDSAVYLCASSGTGQIYGYTFGSGTRLTVV.

There are a few counts of this clone. The chain joins TRBV7-2 to TRBJ2-7; D is perhaps TRBD1 (6 bases). Trimming took 2 bases from V and 0 from J, leaving 17 bases between them. CDR1 and CDR2 (germline): SGHTA, FQGNSA. The CDR3 covers 17 residues. CDR3 loop: CASSLRWGRGFSYEQYF. DNA for the CDR3: TGTGCCAGCAGCTTACGCTGGGGCAGGGGTTTCTCCTACGAGCAGTACTTC.

The rearrangement uses TRBV3-1 (or the pseudogene TRBV3-2) and TRBJ2-5, with 11 bases fitting TRBD2. This CDR3 is built from 15 residues. The ends lost 8 bases at V and 5 bases at J; junction bases unmatched: 10. Per germline, CDR1 LGHDT and CDR2 YNNKEL (reference sequence). The CDR3 DNA reads as TGTGCCAGCCACGAGCTAGCGGGGGGCATGGAGACCCAGTACTTC. It codes for CASHELAGGMETQYF.

This chain joins TRBV27 and TRBJ2-5; D gene uncertain. Trimming cost V 3 bases and J 0 bases, with 5 bases left between them. The CDR3 is made up of 13 amino acids. Germline lookup yields CDR1 MNHEY and CDR2 SMNVEV (reference sequence). CDR3 residues: CASSFNYQETQYF. CDR3 DNA: TGTGCCAGCAGTTTTAACTACCAAGAGACCCAGTACTTC.

The rearrangement joins TRBV6-6 to TRBJ1-2, with 10 bases aligning to TRBD1. Trimming cost V 5 bases and J 3 bases; bases outside gene matches: 3. The germline V gene has CDR1 MNHNY and CDR2 SVGAGI (reference sequence). This CDR3 is 14 amino acids long. CDR3 sequence (DNA): TGTGCCAGCAGTCGGACAGGGGGAGACTATGGCTACACCTTC. This encodes CASSRTGGDYGYTF.

The rearrangement uses TRBV5-1 and TRBJ2-3; 8 bases agree with TRBD2. The V segment lost 1 base and the J segment 6 bases; nucleotides outside the gene matches: 16. The CDR3 loop spans 18 amino acids. The V gene's germline CDR1 is SGHRS and CDR2 YFSETQ. CDR3: CASSLQPQRGPLVDTQYF. In nucleotides, the CDR3 is TGCGCCAGCAGCTTGCAGCCCCAGCGGGGGCCCCTAGTGGATACGCAGTATTTT.

The chain joins TRBV5-4 to TRBJ2-7; D is possibly TRBD1 (5 bases). Trimming removed 4 bases from V and 3 bases from J, with 14 bases in between. Germline V lookup: CDR1 SGHNT, CDR2 YYREEE (reference sequence). This CDR3 spans 14 amino acids. The CDR3 protein is CASSKQGTLYEQYF. In DNA form, the CDR3 reads TGTGCCAGCAGCAAGCAGGGTACCCTCTACGAGCAGTACTTC.

The sample holds one count of this clone. The V and J genes are TRBV20-1 and TRBJ1-3; D is uncertain. CDR1 and CDR2 (germline): DFQATT, SNEGSKA (reference sequence). V was pared by 3 bases and J by 4 bases, with 13 bases between. This CDR3 has 14 amino acids. The CDR3 nucleotides are TGCAGTGCTAGTCTGGCAGGTCAGGGAAACACCATATATTTT. It is translated as CSASLAGQGNTIYF.

DNA for the CDR3: TGTGCCACCAGTGATTTGGGGACTAGCGGGACACTGAATGAGCAGTTCTTC. Translating it yields CATSDLGTSGTLNEQFF. The J gene is TRBJ2-1, the V gene TRBV24-1, with 13 bases fitting TRBD2. This CDR3 contains 17 residues. V lost 0 bases and J lost 7; bases outside the gene matches: 5. The germline CDR1 and CDR2 sequences are KGHDR and SFDVKD.

This clone has just one count. The V call is TRBV6-6, the J call TRBJ2-7; 8 bases are shared with TRBD1. The V gene end was trimmed by 0 bases and the J gene end by 3 bases; junction bases not matched to a gene: 4. CDR3 length: 15 amino acids. Per the germline V gene, CDR1 is MNHNY and CDR2 is SVGAGI (reference sequence). CDR3 nucleotides: TGTGCCAGCAGTTACTCACAGGGGGAAGGCTACGAGCAGTACTTC. Residues: CASSYSQGEGYEQYF.

This clone is a singleton in its sample. This chain connects TRBV5-4 to TRBJ2-1; perhaps TRBD2 as D (5 bases). The CDR3 runs 16 residues. Germline CDR1 reads SGHNT; CDR2 reads YYREEE (reference sequence). The V gene lost 4 bases and the J gene lost 0 bases, with 14 bases spanning the gap. CDR3 coding DNA: TGTGCCAGCAGCCCCCGCGGGCTGAGCTCCTACAATGAGCAGTTCTTC. Translation: CASSPRGLSSYNEQFF.

The V call is TRBV6-6, the J call TRBJ2-7; 10 bases fit TRBD1. The CDR3 extends over 16 amino acids. Trimming cost V 0 bases and J 3 bases; bases outside gene matches: 5. Germline V gene data show CDR1 as MNHNY and CDR2 as SVGAGI (reference sequence). The CDR3 loop is CASSYSRQGAGYEQYF. CDR3 nucleotides: TGTGCCAGCAGTTACTCTAGACAGGGGGCGGGCTACGAGCAGTACTTC.

CDR3 in amino acids: CASSPKGTRGDEQYF. CDR3 coding DNA: TGTGCCAGCTCACCAAAAGGGACCAGGGGCGACGAGCAGTACTTC. The V call is TRBV18, the J call TRBJ2-7; D possibly corresponds to TRBD1 (6 bases). V was cut by 2 bases and J by 5 bases, with 16 bases left in between. The CDR3 has 15 amino acids. Germline V lookup: CDR1 KGHSH, CDR2 LQKENI.

This clone was picked up one time. The chain couples TRBV4-1 to TRBJ1-2; possible D gene TRBD1, 5 bases. This CDR3 has 16 amino acids. Per the germline V gene, CDR1 is MGHRA and CDR2 is YSYEKL. V was cut by 6 bases and J by 8 bases, with 25 bases left in between. CDR3 residues: CASSTQVRAGLEGYTF. CDR3 sequence (DNA): TGCGCCAGCAGTACACAGGTACGAGCGGGGCTGGAGGGCTACACCTTC.

Worth noting for this clone: Other DNA sequences of this sample code for an identical CDR3. This chain uses TRBV30 with TRBJ1-1; 8 bases are shared with TRBD1. Per the germline V gene, CDR1 is GTSNPN and CDR2 is SVGIG (reference sequence). Trimming at V came to 3 bases and at J to 2 bases, leaving 2 bases not matched to a gene. The CDR3 totals 13 residues. The CDR3 protein is CAWRDRANTEAFF. CDR3 bases: TGTGCCTGGAGGGACAGGGCTAACACTGAAGCTTTCTTT.

V gene TRBV19 combines with J gene TRBJ2-1, with 8 bases that match TRBD1. Germline values: CDR1 LNHDA, CDR2 SQIVND (reference sequence). The CDR3 contains 13 residues. V lost 5 bases, J lost 10 bases, and 7 bases stayed unmatched. CDR3 sequence (DNA): TGTGCCAGTAGTTTTACAGGGGGACGAGAGCAGTTCTTC. This codes for CASSFTGGREQFF.

DNA for the CDR3: TGTGCCAGCAGCCAAGGAGCATCCGGGGGGCTGGGCTACACCTTC. Protein sequence: CASSQGASGGLGYTF. The chain carries TRBV3-1 (or the pseudogene TRBV3-2) and TRBJ1-2; a weak D match, TRBD1 (6 bases). CDR1 LGHDT and CDR2 YNNKEL come from the germline V gene (reference sequence). V dropped 1 base and J dropped 8 bases, with 17 bases sitting between them. The CDR3 spans 15 residues.

Here the CDR3 DNA reads TGTGCCAGCCTCTCTGGAAACACCATATATTTT. It specifies CASLSGNTIYF. This chain uses TRBV6-5 with TRBJ1-3; D gene uncertain. The germline CDR1 and CDR2 sequences are MNHEY and SVGAGI. The CDR3 sequence is 11 residues long. V lost 8 bases, J lost 0 bases, and 2 bases lay in between.

The V call is TRBV7-2, the J call TRBJ2-5; 10 nucleotides match TRBD1. Germline CDR1 is SGHTA and CDR2 is FQGNSA. Trimming cost V 5 bases and J 2 bases; bases outside gene matches: 5. This CDR3 has 15 residues. This CDR3 reads CASSGTGAPQETQYF. The CDR3 DNA follows: TGTGCCAGCAGCGGGACAGGGGCACCACAAGAGACCCAGTACTTC.

The CDR3 DNA sequence: TGTGCCACCAGCAGAGGGGGACAGGGGTCCTACGAGCAGTACTTC. Encoded protein: CATSRGGQGSYEQYF. V is TRBV15 and J is TRBJ2-7; 10 bases match TRBD1. The CDR3 runs to 15 residues. The ends lost 1 base at V and 1 base at J; junction bases unmatched: 1. In germline, CDR1 is LNHNV, CDR2 YYDKDF (reference sequence).

The rearrangement joins TRBV6-5 to TRBJ1-1; D uncertain. V was trimmed by 0 bases and J by 7 bases, leaving 9 bases between them. The CDR3 has 13 amino acids. The germline CDR1 and CDR2 sequences are MNHEY and SVGAGI. The CDR3 sequence: CASSYSRIGEAFF. CDR3 sequence (DNA): TGTGCCAGCAGTTACTCGAGAATCGGTGAAGCTTTCTTT.

The chain has TRBV6-5 and TRBJ1-5; D is perhaps TRBD1 (6 bases). With 8 bases removed from V and 0 bases from J, the gap between germline ends came to 14 bases. CDR3 length: 15 residues. Germline CDR1 MNHEY, CDR2 SVGAGI. CDR3 residues: CASVIGGRSNQPQHF. CDR3 DNA sequence: TGTGCCAGCGTCATCGGGGGGCGTAGCAATCAGCCCCAGCATTTT.

V is TRBV30 and J is TRBJ2-7, with D tentatively TRBD1 (5 bases). The CDR3 has 15 amino acids. Trimming removed 0 bases at V and 1 base at J, with 13 bases between. In germline, CDR1 is GTSNPN, CDR2 SVGIG (reference sequence). CDR3 sequence: CAWSVRQGWSYEQYF. CDR3 nucleotide sequence: TGTGCCTGGAGTGTACGGCAGGGTTGGTCCTACGAGCAGTACTTC.